These 8 T cell receptor beta chains were all obtained from the same sample, sequenced in a study of T-cell memory formation after mild COVID-19. TCRdb re-called the 5' RACE reads with MiXCR, one entry per CDR3 protein. The table shows about 360,000 distinct CDR3 sequences, with roughly 13% occurring only once. Sequencing input: PBMCs or a T cell subset sorted from them (not recorded which). The source of these receptors is a man aged 18 to 29 who had mild COVID-19 (a few samples of this study predate the infection). Cell type and time point are not known.

The chain links TRBV18 to TRBJ2-4; D is unclear. The germline V and J ends were trimmed by 3 bases and 3 bases, with 9 bases remaining between them. CDR1 KGHSH and CDR2 LQKENI come from the germline V gene. The CDR3 has 14 amino acids. The CDR3 sequence is CASSPTLGKNIQYF. The CDR3 region has the DNA TGTGCCAGCTCACCGACCCTGGGCAAAAACATTCAGTACTTC.

The chain uses TRBV6-2 or TRBV6-3 and TRBJ2-5; weak D call: TRBD2 (5 bases). The CDR3 runs 18 residues. CDR1 MNHEY and CDR2 SVGEGT come from the germline V gene. V dropped 0 bases and J dropped 1 base, with 18 bases sitting between them. CDR3 nucleotide sequence: TGTGCCAGCAGTTACTCTTCTAGCCCCATAGGGTTCCAAGAGACCCAGTACTTC. This gives the protein CASSYSSSPIGFQETQYF.

This clonotype has only a few counts. The chain carries TRBV5-1 and TRBJ2-2; tentative D call: TRBD1 (5 bases). Trimming removed 3 bases at V and 3 bases at J, with 18 bases between. The germline gives CDR1 SGHRS, CDR2 YFSETQ. This CDR3 comprises 17 residues. CDR3 in DNA: TGCGCCAGCAGCTCAGGTCCAGGCAGGGCGGACACCGGGGAGCTGTTTTTT. Amino acid sequence: CASSSGPGRADTGELFF.

V usage is TRBV20-1 and J usage is TRBJ2-1, with D possibly matching TRBD1 (7 bases). Per the germline V gene, CDR1 is DFQATT and CDR2 is SNEGSKA (reference sequence). V was shortened by 6 bases and J by 7 bases, with 25 bases between the two germline ends. The CDR3 is 16 residues long. CDR3 DNA: TGCAGTGCGCCGGACAGGACGACTAGGGTCCCTAATGAGCAGTTCTTC. Translation: CSAPDRTTRVPNEQFF.

This clonotype has more than one count but fewer than ten. The chain joins TRBV6-5 to TRBJ1-2; tentatively, D is TRBD1 (5 bases). The germline V gene has CDR1 MNHEY and CDR2 SVGAGI. Trimming removed 4 bases from V and 4 bases from J, with 16 bases in between. The length of the CDR3 is 15 residues. The CDR3 loop is CASSSPRAGSYGYTF. The CDR3, as DNA: TGTGCCAGCAGTTCCCCCAGGGCTGGGAGCTATGGCTACACCTTC.

This clonotype was counted many times. V and J are TRBV5-1 and TRBJ2-3, with TRBD2 as a possible D gene (7 bases). From germline, CDR1 is SGHRS and CDR2 YFSETQ. V shed 7 bases and J shed 1 base, with 10 bases lying between them. The CDR3 length is 13 residues. The CDR3 region has the DNA TGCGCCAGCGGGGGGGGCGGCACAGATACGCAGTATTTT. It is translated as CASGGGGTDTQYF.

This clonotype has more than one count but fewer than ten. CDR3 region: CASSFGQGESTDTQYF. The CDR3 DNA reads TGTGCCAGCAGCTTCGGACAGGGGGAGAGCACAGATACGCAGTATTTT. V usage is TRBV7-9 and J usage is TRBJ2-3, with TRBD1 identical over 10 bases. Germline CDR1 is SEHNR and CDR2 is FQNEAQ (reference sequence). The CDR3 loop spans 16 amino acids. The J segment lost 0 bases and the V segment lost 3 bases, leaving 3 bases of the junction unmatched.

This clonotype was observed at least ten times. J is TRBJ2-7 and V is TRBV20-1, with D possibly being TRBD1 or TRBD2 (5 bases each). The CDR3 is made up of 14 amino acids. V lost 0 bases to trimming and J lost 4 bases, with 13 bases between them. The germline gives CDR1 DFQATT, CDR2 SNEGSKA (reference sequence). This chain's CDR3 is CSARDPGQKYEQYV. CDR3 nucleotide sequence: TGCAGTGCTAGAGATCCGGGGCAGAAATACGAGCAGTACGTC.